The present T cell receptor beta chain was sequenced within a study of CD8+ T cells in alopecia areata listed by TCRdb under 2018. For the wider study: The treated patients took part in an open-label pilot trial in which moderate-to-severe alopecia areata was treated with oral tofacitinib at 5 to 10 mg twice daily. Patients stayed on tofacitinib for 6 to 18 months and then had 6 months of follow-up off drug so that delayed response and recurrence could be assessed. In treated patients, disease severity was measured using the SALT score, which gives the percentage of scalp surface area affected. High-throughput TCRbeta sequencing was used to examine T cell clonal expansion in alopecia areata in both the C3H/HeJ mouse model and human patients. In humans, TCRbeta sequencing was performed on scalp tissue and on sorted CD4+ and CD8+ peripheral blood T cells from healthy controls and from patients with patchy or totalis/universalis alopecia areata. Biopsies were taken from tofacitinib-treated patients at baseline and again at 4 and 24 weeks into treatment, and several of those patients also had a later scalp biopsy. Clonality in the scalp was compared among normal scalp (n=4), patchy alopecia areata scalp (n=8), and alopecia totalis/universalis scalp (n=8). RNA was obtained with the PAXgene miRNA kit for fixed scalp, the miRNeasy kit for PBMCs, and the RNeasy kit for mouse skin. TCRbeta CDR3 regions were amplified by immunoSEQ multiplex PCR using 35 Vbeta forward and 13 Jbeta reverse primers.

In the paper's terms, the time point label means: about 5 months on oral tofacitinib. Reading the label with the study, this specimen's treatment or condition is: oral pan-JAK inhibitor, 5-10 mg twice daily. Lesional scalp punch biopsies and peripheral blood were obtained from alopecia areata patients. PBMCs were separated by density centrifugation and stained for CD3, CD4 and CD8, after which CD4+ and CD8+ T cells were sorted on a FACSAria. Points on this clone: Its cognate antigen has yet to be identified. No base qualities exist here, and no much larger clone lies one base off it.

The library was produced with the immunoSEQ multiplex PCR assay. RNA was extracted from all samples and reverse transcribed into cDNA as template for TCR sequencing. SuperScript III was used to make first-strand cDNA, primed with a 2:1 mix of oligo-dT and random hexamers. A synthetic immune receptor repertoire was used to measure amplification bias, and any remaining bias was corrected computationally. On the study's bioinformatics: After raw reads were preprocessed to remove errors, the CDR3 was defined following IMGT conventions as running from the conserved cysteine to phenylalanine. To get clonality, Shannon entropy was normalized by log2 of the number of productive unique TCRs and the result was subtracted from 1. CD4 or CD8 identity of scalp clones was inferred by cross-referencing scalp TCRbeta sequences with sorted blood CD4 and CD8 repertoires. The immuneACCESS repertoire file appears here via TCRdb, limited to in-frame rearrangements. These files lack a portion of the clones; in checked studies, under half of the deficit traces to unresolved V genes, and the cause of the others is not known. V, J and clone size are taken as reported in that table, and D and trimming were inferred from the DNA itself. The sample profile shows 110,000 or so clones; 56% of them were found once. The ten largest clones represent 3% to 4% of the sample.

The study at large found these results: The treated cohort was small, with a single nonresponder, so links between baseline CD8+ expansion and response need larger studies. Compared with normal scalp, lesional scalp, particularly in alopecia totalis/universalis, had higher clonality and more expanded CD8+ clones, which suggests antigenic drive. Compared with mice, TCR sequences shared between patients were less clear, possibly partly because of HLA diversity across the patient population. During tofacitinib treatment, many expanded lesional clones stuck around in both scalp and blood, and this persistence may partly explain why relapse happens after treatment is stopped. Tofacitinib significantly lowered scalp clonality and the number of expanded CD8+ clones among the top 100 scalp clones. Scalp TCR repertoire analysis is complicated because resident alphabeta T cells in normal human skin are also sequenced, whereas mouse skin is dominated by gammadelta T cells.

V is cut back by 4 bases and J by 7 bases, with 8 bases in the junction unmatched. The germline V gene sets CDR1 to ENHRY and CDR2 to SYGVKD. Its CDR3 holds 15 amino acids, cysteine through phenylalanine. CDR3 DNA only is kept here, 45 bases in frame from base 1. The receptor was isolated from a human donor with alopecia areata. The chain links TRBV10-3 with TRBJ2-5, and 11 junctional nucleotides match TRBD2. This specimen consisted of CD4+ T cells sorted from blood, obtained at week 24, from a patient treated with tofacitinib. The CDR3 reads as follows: CAISGLAGSAGTQYF. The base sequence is TGTGCCATCAGTGGACTAGCGGGGTCTGCGGGGACCCAGTACTTC.